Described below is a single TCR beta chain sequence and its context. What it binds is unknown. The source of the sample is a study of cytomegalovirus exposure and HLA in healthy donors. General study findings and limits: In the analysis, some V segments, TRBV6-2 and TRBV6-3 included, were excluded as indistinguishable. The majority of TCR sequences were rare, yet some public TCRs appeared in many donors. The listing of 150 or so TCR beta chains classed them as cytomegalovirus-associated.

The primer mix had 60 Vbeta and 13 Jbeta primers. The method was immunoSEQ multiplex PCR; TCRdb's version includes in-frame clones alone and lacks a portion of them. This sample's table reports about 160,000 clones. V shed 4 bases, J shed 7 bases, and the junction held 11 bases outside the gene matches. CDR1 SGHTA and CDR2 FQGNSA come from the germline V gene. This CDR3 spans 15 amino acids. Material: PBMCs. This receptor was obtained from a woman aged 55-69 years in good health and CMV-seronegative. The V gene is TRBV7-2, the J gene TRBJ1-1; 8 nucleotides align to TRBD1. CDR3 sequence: CASSSPDRDYSEAFF. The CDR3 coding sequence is TGTGCCAGCAGCTCCCCGGACAGGGACTATAGTGAAGCTTTCTTT.